The next 8 T cell receptor beta chains were all read from a single sample in a study of OX40 agonist ivuxolimab in advanced cancers. Assay used: immunoSEQ multiplex PCR; TCRdb lists only in-frame clones, some missing. The sample carries 90,000 or so clones, roughly nine tenths recorded once. The sample consisted of CD4+ or CD8+ T cells sorted from blood, taken in a trial of the OX40 agonist ivuxolimab. Receptors were obtained from an adult with an advanced solid tumor such as melanoma, head and neck, liver or kidney cancer.

The rearrangement uses TRBV28 and TRBJ2-7; TRBD1 agrees at 8 bases. The ends lost 7 bases at V and 7 bases at J; junction bases unmatched: 12. This CDR3 is 14 amino acids long. Germline assignment: CDR1 MDHEN and CDR2 SYDVKM. CDR3 sequence reads: CASKSGTGVLEQYF. The CDR3 nucleotides are TGTGCCAGCAAGTCCGGGACAGGTGTTTTGGAGCAGTACTTC. Using reference TRBV28 and TRBJ2-7 for the parts outside the CDR3, the full variable domain is DVKVTQSSRYLVKRTGEKVFLECVQDMDHENMFWYRQDPGLGLRLIYFSYDVKMKEKGDIPEGYSVSREKKERFSLILESASTNQTSMYLCASKSGTGVLEQYFGPGTRLTVT.

V is TRBV6-1 and J is TRBJ1-4; maybe TRBD1 (5 bases). Germline CDR1 reads MNHNS; CDR2 reads SASEGT. This CDR3 contains 16 residues. Trimming took 2 bases from V and 10 from J, leaving 20 bases between them. This chain's CDR3 is CASSELPRDFWGKLFF. The DNA of the CDR3 is TGTGCCAGCAGTGAACTCCCCCGGGACTTCTGGGGAAAACTGTTTTTT.

The rearrangement links TRBV19 to TRBJ2-5; D unresolved. The CDR3 is 13 residues long. Germline V gives CDR1 LNHDA, CDR2 SQIVND (reference sequence). With 5 bases removed from V and 0 bases from J, the gap between germline ends came to 7 bases. The CDR3 DNA reads as TGTGCCAGTAGTTTCCTGTACCAAGAGACCCAGTACTTC. Translating it yields CASSFLYQETQYF.

The J gene is TRBJ2-7, the V gene TRBV28, with TRBD1 matching 9 bases. Germline V gives CDR1 MDHEN, CDR2 SYDVKM. This CDR3 spans 15 amino acids. J lost 6 bases, V lost 6 bases, and 12 bases had no gene match. The chain's CDR3 is CASRTVAGTGFEQYF. DNA for the CDR3: TGTGCCAGCAGAACTGTAGCCGGGACAGGGTTCGAGCAGTACTTC.

This clone was seen only once. The V gene is TRBV7-9, the J gene TRBJ2-7, with 10 positions matching TRBD2. This CDR3 is built from 14 residues. CDR1 and CDR2 (germline): SEHNR, FQNEAQ (reference sequence). V was pared by 5 bases and J by 5 bases, with 6 bases of the junction left unmatched. For the CDR3, the DNA is TGTGCCAGCAGCCCCGGAGCGGGAGGGAACGAGCAGTACTTC. This codes for CASSPGAGGNEQYF.

The V gene is TRBV5-1, the J gene TRBJ2-5; D perhaps matches TRBD2 (6 bases). This CDR3 is 13 amino acids long. Germline CDR1 reads SGHRS; CDR2 reads YFSETQ. Trimming took off 2 bases at V and 3 bases at J, with 8 bases between the two ends. CDR3: CASSLGGEETQYF. The CDR3 bases are TGCGCCAGCAGCTTAGGAGGGGAAGAGACCCAGTACTTC.

This chain connects TRBV30 to TRBJ2-1; D might be TRBD2 (5 bases). Germline V gene sequence: CDR1 GTSNPN, CDR2 SVGIG (reference sequence). The CDR3 spans 14 residues. Trimming removed 0 bases from V and 4 bases from J, with 10 bases in between. CDR3 region: CAWSVLSGYNEQFF. The CDR3 DNA is TGTGCCTGGAGTGTACTCAGCGGTTACAATGAGCAGTTCTTC.

The chain employs TRBV6-6 and TRBJ2-3; TRBD1 matches at 9 bases. The trim removed 5 bases at V and 4 bases at J, leaving 10 bases unmatched. The CDR3 length is 16 residues. Germline V gene lookup returns CDR1 MNHNY and CDR2 SVGAGI (reference sequence). The CDR3 reads CASSPPPGQGSDTQYF. In DNA form, the CDR3 reads TGTGCCAGCAGTCCCCCGCCGGGACAGGGTTCAGATACGCAGTATTTT.